The subject of this entry is one TCR beta chain. The data derive from a study of OX40 agonist ivuxolimab in advanced cancers. J lost 2 bases, V lost 3 bases, and 12 bases had no gene match. The germline gives CDR1 SGDLS, CDR2 YYNGEE. CDR3 length: 17 amino acids. Sequenced by immunoSEQ multiplex PCR; TCRdb stores in-frame clones only, minus some. The repertoire holds nearly 45,000 clones, 80% seen once, with less than 5% in the top ten. The material was CD4+ or CD8+ T cells sorted from blood, obtained in a trial of the OX40 agonist ivuxolimab. The clonotype was recovered from an adult with an advanced solid tumor such as melanoma, head and neck, liver or kidney cancer. This chain links TRBV9 with TRBJ2-3; 7 bases align to TRBD2. CDR3 protein: CASSDIAGFPPTDTQYF. CDR3 bases: TGTGCCAGCAGCGATATAGCGGGTTTCCCCCCCACAGATACGCAGTATTTT. Filled out from reference TRBV9 and TRBJ2-3, the complete variable domain reads DSGVTQTPKHLITATGQRVTLRCSPRSGDLSVYWYQQSLDQGLQFLIQYYNGEERAKGNILERFSAQQFPDLHSELNLSSLELGDSALYFCASSDIAGFPPTDTQYFGPGTRLTVL.